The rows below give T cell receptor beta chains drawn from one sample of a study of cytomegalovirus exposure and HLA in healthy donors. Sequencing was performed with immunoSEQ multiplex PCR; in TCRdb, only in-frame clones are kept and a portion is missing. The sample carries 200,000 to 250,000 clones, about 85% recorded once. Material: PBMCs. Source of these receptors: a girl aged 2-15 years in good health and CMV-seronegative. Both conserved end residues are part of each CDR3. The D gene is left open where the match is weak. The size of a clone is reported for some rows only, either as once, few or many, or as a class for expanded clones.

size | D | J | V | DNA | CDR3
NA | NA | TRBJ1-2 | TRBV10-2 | TGCGCCAGCAGTGAGTTCCATGCTAACTATGGCTACACCTTC | CASSEFHANYGYTF
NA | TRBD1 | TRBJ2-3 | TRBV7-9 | TGTGCCAGCAGCTCCCGGGACAGGCCCTACACAGATACGCAGTATTTT | CASSSRDRPYTDTQYF
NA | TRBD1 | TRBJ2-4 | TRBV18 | TGTGCCAGCTCACCAAGGGACAGGGGGCGCGAGATAAACATTCAGTACTTC | CASSPRDRGREINIQYF
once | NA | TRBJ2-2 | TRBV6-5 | TGTGCCAGCTCCCCCGCTATTTCGAACACCGGGGAGCTGTTTTTT | CASSPAISNTGELFF
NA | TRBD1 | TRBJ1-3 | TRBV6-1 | TGTGCCAGCAGTCCACAGGGGGTTGGAAACACCATATATTTT | CASSPQGVGNTIYF
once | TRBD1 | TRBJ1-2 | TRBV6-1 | TGTGCCAGCAGTGCAGGGGGCGCGGGGGGCTACACCTTC | CASSAGGAGGYTF
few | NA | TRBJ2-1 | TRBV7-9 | TGTGCCAGCAGCTTAGTCGCGGGACCCTCCTACAATGAGCAGTTCTTC | CASSLVAGPSYNEQFF
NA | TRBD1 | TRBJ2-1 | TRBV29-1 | TGCAGCGTTAAGGGACAGTACAATGAGCAGTTCTTC | CSVKGQYNEQFF
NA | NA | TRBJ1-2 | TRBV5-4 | TGTGCCAGCAGCTCAGGGGTCTATGGCTACACCTTC | CASSSGVYGYTF
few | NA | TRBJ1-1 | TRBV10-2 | TGCGCCAGCAGTGTTACCAGGCTGAACACTGAAGCTTTCTTT | CASSVTRLNTEAFF
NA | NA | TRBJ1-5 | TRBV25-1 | TGTGCCAGCAGTGAAGGCGCAGGGAATCAGCCCCAGCATTTT | CASSEGAGNQPQHF
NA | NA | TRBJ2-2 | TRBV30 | TGTGCCTGGGGAAAACAGTACGGGGAGCTGTTTTTT | CAWGKQYGELFF
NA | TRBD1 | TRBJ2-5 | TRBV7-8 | TGTGCCAGCAGACCGACAGGGGGCCGGGAGACCCAGTACTTC | CASRPTGGRETQYF
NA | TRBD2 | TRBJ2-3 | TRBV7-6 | TGTGCCAGCAGCTTGCGGGGGGGCACAGATACGCAGTATTTT | CASSLRGGTDTQYF
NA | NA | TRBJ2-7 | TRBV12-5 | TGTGCTAGTGGTTCCTACCCGACCTACGAGCAGTACTTC | CASGSYPTYEQYF
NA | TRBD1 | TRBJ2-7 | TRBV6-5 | TGTGCCAGCACTTACAGTGGGACAGGGACCTACGAGCAGTACTTC | CASTYSGTGTYEQYF
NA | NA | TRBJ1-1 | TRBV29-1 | TGCAGCGTTGAAGACAGGCTCGCTGAAGCTTTCTTT | CSVEDRLAEAFF
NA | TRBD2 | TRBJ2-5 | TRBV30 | TGTGCCTGGAGACCCGGACTAGCGGGGGGGCGAGAGACCCAGTACTTC | CAWRPGLAGGRETQYF
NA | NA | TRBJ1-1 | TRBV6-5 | TGTGCCAGCAGAGCGAGACAGGCCCAGAACACTGAAGCTTTCTTT | CASRARQAQNTEAFF
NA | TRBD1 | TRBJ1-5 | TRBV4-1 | TGCGCCAGCAGCCAAGAGGTTACAGGGGGTCAGCCCCAGCATTTT | CASSQEVTGGQPQHF
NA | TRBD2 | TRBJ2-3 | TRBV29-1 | TGCAGCGCCCTAAGTGGGACTAGCGTCCCAGATACGCAGTATTTT | CSALSGTSVPDTQYF
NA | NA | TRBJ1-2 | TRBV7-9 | TGTGCCAGCAGCCCCGCGACTGGCCGCTTCTATGGCTACACCTTC | CASSPATGRFYGYTF
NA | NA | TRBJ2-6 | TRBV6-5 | TGTGCCAGCAGTTACTCTAGATCCGGGGCCAACGTCCTGACTTTC | CASSYSRSGANVLTF
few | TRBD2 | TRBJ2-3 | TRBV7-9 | TGTGCCAGCAGCCTTCGGACTAGCGGGAGGGATAGCACAGATACGCAGTATTTT | CASSLRTSGRDSTDTQYF
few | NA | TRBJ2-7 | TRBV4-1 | TGCGCCAGCAGCCAAGGGTCGGGAGATTTATTATACGAGCAGTACTTC | CASSQGSGDLLYEQYF
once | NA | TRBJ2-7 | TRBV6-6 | TGTGCCAGCAACTCCCTGACAGGCGGTACCTTCGAGCAGTACTTC | CASNSLTGGTFEQYF
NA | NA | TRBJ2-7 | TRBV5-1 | TGCGCCAGCAGCCCCACTTTTTCTAGGGGGACCTACGAGCAGTACTTC | CASSPTFSRGTYEQYF
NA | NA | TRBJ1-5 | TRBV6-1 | TGTGCCAGCAGTCATAAGGGAGTCTGGAATCAGCCCCAGCATTTT | CASSHKGVWNQPQHF
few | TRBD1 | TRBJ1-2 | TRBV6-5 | TGTGCCAGCAGTAGGGGACAGGGCGGCTACACCTTC | CASSRGQGGYTF
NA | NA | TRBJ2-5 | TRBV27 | TGTGCCAGCAGGAAAGGGCGGGGACAAGAGACCCAGTACTTC | CASRKGRGQETQYF
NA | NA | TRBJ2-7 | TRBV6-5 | TGTGCCAGCAGTGCCAGGGTAAGCTTGGACGAGCAGTACTTC | CASSARVSLDEQYF
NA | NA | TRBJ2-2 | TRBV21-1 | TGTGCCAGCCGCCCCACAGGCGGGGGGCCTCGGGTTGGGGAGCTGTTTTTT | CASRPTGGGPRVGELFF
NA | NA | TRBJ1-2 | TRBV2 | TGTGCCAGCAGTCCCCGGGTGGGTTCCTATGGCTACACCTTC | CASSPRVGSYGYTF
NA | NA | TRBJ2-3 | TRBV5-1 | TGCGCCTCCGCCTCGGGGGGCCCCACAGATACGCAGTATTTT | CASASGGPTDTQYF
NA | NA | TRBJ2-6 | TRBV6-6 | TGTGCCAGCGGAAGAACAGGGACCGGGGCCAACGTCCTGACTTTC | CASGRTGTGANVLTF
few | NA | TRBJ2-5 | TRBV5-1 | TGCGCCAGCAGCTTACAGGGTGGGGAAGAGACCCAGTACTTC | CASSLQGGEETQYF
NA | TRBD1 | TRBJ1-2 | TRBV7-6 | TGTGCCAGCAGCCCCTCCGGGACAGGGAGCTATGGCTACACCTTC | CASSPSGTGSYGYTF
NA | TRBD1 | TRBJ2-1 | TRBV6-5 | TGTGCCAGCAGAGAGGACAGGGGGCAAGATGAGCAGTTCTTC | CASREDRGQDEQFF
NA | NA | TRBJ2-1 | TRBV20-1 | TGCAGTAAACTTAGGGGAAATGGGCAGTTCTTC | CSKLRGNGQFF
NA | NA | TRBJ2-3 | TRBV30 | TGTGCCTGGAGGGCTTCTAGCACAGATACGCAGTATTTT | CAWRASSTDTQYF
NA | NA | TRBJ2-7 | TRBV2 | TGTGCCAGCTCGCAGGGCAGACTGGGCTACGAGCAGTACTTC | CASSQGRLGYEQYF
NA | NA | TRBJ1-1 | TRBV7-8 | TGTGCCAGCAGCTTAGGTTTCCAGGGGAGGGTGAACACTGAAGCTTTCTTT | CASSLGFQGRVNTEAFF
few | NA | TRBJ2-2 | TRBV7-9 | TGTGCCAGCAGCCACAGGGCCGGGGAGCTGTTTTTT | CASSHRAGELFF
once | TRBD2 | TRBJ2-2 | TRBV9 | TGTGCCAGCAGCCGCGGGGGCACACCCGGGACTAGCGGGAGGCAGACCGGGGAGCTGTTTTTT | CASSRGGTPGTSGRQTGELFF
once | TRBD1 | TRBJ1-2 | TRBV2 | TGTGCCAGCAGGGGGACAGCCCTTACAACTAACTATGGCTACACCTTC | CASRGTALTTNYGYTF
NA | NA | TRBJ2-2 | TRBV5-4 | TGTGCCAGCAGACCCCCTGGGGGGATGCCCGGGGAGCTGTTTTTT | CASRPPGGMPGELFF
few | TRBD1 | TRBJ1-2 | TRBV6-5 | TGTGCCAGCAGTTTGAGGACAGGCAACCACTATGGCTACACCTTC | CASSLRTGNHYGYTF
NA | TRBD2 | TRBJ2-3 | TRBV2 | TGTGCCAGCAGTGAATGGAGACTAGCGGGAGATCCAGATACGCAGTATTTT | CASSEWRLAGDPDTQYF
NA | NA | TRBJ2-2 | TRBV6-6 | TGTGCCAGCAGTTACTCGATGGATGGAGCCGGGGAGCTGTTTTTT | CASSYSMDGAGELFF
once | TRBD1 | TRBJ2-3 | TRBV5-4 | TGTGCCAGCAGCTTGGCCAAACAGGGGGCTAGCACAGATACGCAGTATTTT | CASSLAKQGASTDTQYF
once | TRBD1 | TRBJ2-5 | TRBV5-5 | TGTGCCAGCAGCTTGAATACTTACAGGGGAGAGACCCAGTACTTC | CASSLNTYRGETQYF
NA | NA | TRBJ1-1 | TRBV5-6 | TGTGCCAGCAGTTGGGCAGGGTTAGGTGCTGAAGCTTTCTTT | CASSWAGLGAEAFF
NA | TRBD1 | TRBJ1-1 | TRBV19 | TGTGCCAGTAGCACAGGGGTGGGCACTGAAGCTTTCTTT | CASSTGVGTEAFF
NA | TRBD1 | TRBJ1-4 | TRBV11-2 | TGTGCCAGCAGCGCCGGAAGACAGGGCTGGAGCGAAAAACTGTTTTTT | CASSAGRQGWSEKLFF
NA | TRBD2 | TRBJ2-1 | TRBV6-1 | TGTGCCAGCAGAAATAGCGGGGGGGCCTATGAGCAGTTCTTC | CASRNSGGAYEQFF
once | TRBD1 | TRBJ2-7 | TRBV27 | TGTGCCAGCAGTTCAACAGGGGGAATCTACGAGCAGTACTTC | CASSSTGGIYEQYF
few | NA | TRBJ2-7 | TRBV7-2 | TGTGCCAGCAGCTTTATCGGGGGACAGCCTTCTTACTCCTACGAGCAGTACTTC | CASSFIGGQPSYSYEQYF
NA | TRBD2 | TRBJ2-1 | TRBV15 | TGTGCCACCAGCAGAGAATTAGCGGGAGTCAATGAGCAGTTCTTC | CATSRELAGVNEQFF
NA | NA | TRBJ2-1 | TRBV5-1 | TGCGCCAGCAGCTTGGTACAGACCCTCTACAATGAGCAGTTCTTC | CASSLVQTLYNEQFF